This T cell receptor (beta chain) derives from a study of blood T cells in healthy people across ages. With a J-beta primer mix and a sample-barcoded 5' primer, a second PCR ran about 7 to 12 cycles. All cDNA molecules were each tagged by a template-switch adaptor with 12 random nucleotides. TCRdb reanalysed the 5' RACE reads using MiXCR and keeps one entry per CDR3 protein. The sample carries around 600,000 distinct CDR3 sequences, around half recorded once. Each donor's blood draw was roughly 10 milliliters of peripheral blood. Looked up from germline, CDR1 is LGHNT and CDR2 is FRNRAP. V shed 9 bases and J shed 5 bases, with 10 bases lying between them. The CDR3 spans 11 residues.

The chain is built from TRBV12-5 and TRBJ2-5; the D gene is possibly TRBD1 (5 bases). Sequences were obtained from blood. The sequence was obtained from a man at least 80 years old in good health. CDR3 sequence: CASRVTETQYF. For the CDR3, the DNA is TGTGCTAGCAGGGTAACGGAGACCCAGTACTTC. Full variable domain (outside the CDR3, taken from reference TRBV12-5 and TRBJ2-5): DARVTQTPRHKVTEMGQEVTMRCQPILGHNTVFWYRQTMMQGLELLAYFRNRAPLDDSGMPKDRFSAEMPDATLATLKIQPSEPRDSAVYFCASRVTETQYFGPGTRLLVL.